The source of this T cell receptor (beta chain) is a study of T cell responses to AZD1222 COVID-19 vaccine (dated by TCRdb to the early 2020s). Context from the whole study: TCR sequencing covered 230 or so trial participants: 200 to 210 given two doses of AZD1222 and around 25 given two doses of MenACWY control vaccine. Trial participants were enrolled by age into 18-55, 56-69 and 70-plus year subgroups, with roughly 160, 29 and 62 TCR-sequenced participants respectively.

The paper as a whole reports these results and caveats: Conclusions about previously exposed vaccinees are limited because only a handful of AZD1222 recipients were SARS-CoV-2 seropositive at baseline. The whole spike protein was spanned by vaccine-associated CD4 TCRs, and dominant responses were seen in regions 160-218 and 743-854. In the small 56-69-year group, the increase in depth fell short of significance, most likely because of low power. Spike-specific TCR breadth and depth rose significantly after two AZD1222 doses compared with day 0 and with MenACWY recipients. No day 14 peak-response samples were available, so repertoires were characterized only after the peak T cell response. Most participants were white British and females outnumbered males, and the authors suggested that clonal diversity may have been underestimated. Reportedly, close to half of the unique spike-specific TCRs recognized epitopes lying outside the regions that are mutated in the B.1.351 and B.1.1.7 variants.

The CDR3 regions of human TCRbeta chains were analyzed by immunosequencing. The authors' pipeline ran thus. Repertoire TCRs were checked for matches against a reference library of SARS-CoV-2-specific TCRs that had been generated using the MIRA antigen-specificity platform. Breadth meant the fraction of unique TCRs that were SARS-CoV-2-associated, whereas depth meant the fraction of total T cells that were SARS-CoV-2-associated. Using the MIRA data, each spike-specific TCR was mapped to the spike region that the TCR reacts to and placed in a CD4 or CD8 class. Log10-transformed breadth and depth values were compared by one-way ANOVA with Sidak's multiple comparisons tests. As stored in TCRdb, this immuneACCESS dataset retains in-frame rearrangements with V and J assigned. A fraction of the clones does not appear; measured against another copy, unresolved V genes explain less than half of the discrepancy, and the remainder lacks a known reason. V and J calls and clone size are given by that table; D and trimming were obtained from the DNA. The sample records about 75,000 clones, 88% of which are singletons. 10% of the sample is held by the ten biggest clonotypes.

Spanning cysteine to phenylalanine, the CDR3 consists of 16 amino acids. The DNA shown is the 48-base CDR3, in frame from base 1. V and J are trimmed by 4 bases and 1 base, and the gene matches miss 4 bases of the junction. CDR1 SGHTA and CDR2 FQGTGA were looked up in the germline V gene. Points on this clone: The antigen this receptor binds is unknown. One base away there is no much larger clone; base qualities are not given.

Reading the label with the study, this specimen's time point is: about 28 days (+/-7) after the second vaccine dose. Per the publication, the treatment or condition label means: meningococcal conjugate vaccine given as trial control. Samples from vaccinated people were obtained from the UK trials COV001 and COV002, which included a single-blind randomized controlled phase 2/3 trial of AZD1222 (ChAdOx1 nCoV-19) in healthy adults. Trial participant PBMC samples were collected at day 0 and day 28 after the second dose for TCRbeta chain sequencing. The sequence came from an adult who received the MenACWY meningococcal vaccine as a control. Recombination joined TRBV7-3 with TRBJ2-1; 10 nucleotides in the junction match TRBD2. This specimen was peripheral blood, taken 28 days after the second dose of the MenACWY control vaccine. CDR3 sequence: CASSSRTSGSYNEQFF. The nucleotide sequence is TGTGCCAGCAGCTCTAGGACTAGCGGATCCTACAATGAGCAGTTCTTC.